The clone carrying this TCR beta chain was seen more than once but under ten times. The data were obtained in a study of T cells in Graves' hyperthyroidism and ophthalmopathy. Researchers took RNA transcripts and amplified the TCR beta CDR3 regions from them. The HTBI primer set drove a first-round RT-PCR of the TCR CDR3. TCRdb independently ran MiXCR on the multiplex PCR reads; one entry per CDR3 protein. The sample contains a few hundred thousand distinct CDR3 sequences, just over 45% of which appear only once. Germline CDR1 and CDR2: KGHSY and FQNENV. This CDR3 region has 15 residues. V lost 8 bases to trimming and J lost 4 bases, with 20 bases between them.

The sequencing sample was made of peripheral blood or thyroid tissue (not recorded which). V usage is TRBV16 and J usage is TRBJ1-2, with D unclear. This clonotype originated in a young woman with Graves' hyperthyroidism. Here the CDR3 reads CASFAFREVGYGYTF. The CDR3 region has the DNA TGTGCCAGCTTTGCCTTCCGAGAGGTAGGCTATGGCTACACCTTC.